The text below deals with one TCR beta chain. This record comes from a study of blood T cells in healthy people across ages. V lost 6 bases and J lost 8; bases outside the gene matches: 6. The CDR3 is 12 residues long. CDR1 and CDR2 (germline): MNHEY, SVGAGI. It was with a sample-barcoded 5' primer and a J-beta primer mix that a second PCR of about 6 to 12 cycles was run. Each CDR3 protein gets one entry after TCRdb re-called the 5' RACE reads with MiXCR. The repertoire has about 1.5 million distinct CDR3 sequences, under 55% of them found once; the top ten carry more than 4%. The receptor's source is a woman aged 18-30 years in good health. Material for sequencing was blood. This chain uses TRBV6-5 with TRBJ1-2, with 7 bases identical to TRBD1. The CDR3 sequence: CASRRTGEGYTF. Written as DNA, the CDR3 is TGTGCCAGCAGACGTACAGGGGAGGGCTACACCTTC.